This T cell receptor (beta chain) originates from a study of shared clonotypes between healthy human individuals. There are 11 residues in the CDR3. With 8 bases removed from V and 2 bases from J, the gap between germline ends came to 7 bases. Germline V lookup: CDR1 SNHLY, CDR2 FYNNEI. Regarding the study as a whole: A reduction in generation probabilities was seen for non-shared clonotypes relative to those shared by all four donors.

Repertoires were generated with immunoSEQ multiplex PCR, while TCRdb's copy carries only in-frame clones and drops some. The sample consists of about 2,100,000 clones, just over 90% of them appearing once. As regards this clone: Its antigen is unidentified.

It was CD45RO-negative cells, positively selected for CCR7, that made up naive CD8 cells, with terminally differentiated effector memory CD45RA+ cells excluded. The chain employs TRBV2 and TRBJ2-7, with unresolved D. Sequencing was carried out using naive CD8+ T cells from PBMCs. This TCR derives from a young man in good health. Some clones in this sample may be carry-over from other donors' samples. This CDR3 is CASGSPYEQYF. The CDR3 DNA reads as TGTGCCAGCGGCAGCCCCTACGAGCAGTACTTC. The whole variable domain, remainder taken from reference TRBV2 and TRBJ2-7, is EPEVTQTPSHQVTQMGQEVILRCVPISNHLYFYWYRQILGQKVEFLVSFYNNEISEKSEIFDDQFSVERPDGSNFTLKIRSTKLEDSAMYFCASGSPYEQYFGPGTRLTVT.